These T cell receptor beta chains were read from a single sample in a study of vaccination effects on CD4 cells after COVID-19. Their antigens are not known. Sequenced by immunoSEQ multiplex PCR; TCRdb stores in-frame clones only, minus some. The sample carries about 28,000 clones, roughly 80% recorded once. Here the sequenced sample was CD4+ T cells from PBMCs cultured with HCoV-NL63 spike peptides, taken after COVID-19 vaccination. The source is a human donor who received a COVID-19 vaccine. CDR3s include the opening cysteine and the closing phenylalanine or tryptophan. Each record gives: D gene, V gene, clone size, J gene, CDR3 protein, CDR3 DNA. D genes are given only for firm matches. Some rows have no size entry. The others give once, few or many, or a class for an expanded clone.

>NA|TRBV12-3/TRBV12-4|NA|TRBJ1-5
CASSLYSNQPQHF
TGTGCCAGCAGTTTGTATAGCAATCAGCCCCAGCATTTT
>NA|TRBV18|NA|TRBJ1-1
CASSPPGDTEAFF
TGTGCCAGCTCACCACCGGGAGACACTGAAGCTTTCTTT
>TRBD1|TRBV6-1|NA|TRBJ1-1
CASSEPWTGGTEAFF
TGTGCCAGCAGTGAACCTTGGACAGGGGGCACTGAAGCTTTCTTT
>NA|TRBV24-1|NA|TRBJ2-1
CATSDLGGLNEQFF
TGTGCCACCAGTGATTTGGGGGGGCTGAATGAGCAGTTCTTC
>TRBD1|TRBV5-8|few|TRBJ1-4
CASSAGQGNNEKLFF
TGTGCCAGCAGCGCAGGACAGGGAAATAATGAAAAACTGTTTTTT
>NA|TRBV18|NA|TRBJ2-7
CASSESHHEQYF
TGTGCCAGCTCCGAAAGTCACCACGAGCAGTACTTC
>TRBD1|TRBV15|NA|TRBJ2-7
CATSRDRGFGEQYF
TGTGCCACCAGCCGGGACAGGGGATTTGGCGAGCAGTACTTC
>TRBD1|TRBV18|NA|TRBJ2-1
CASSRGQGIYNEQFF
TGTGCCAGCTCACGAGGACAGGGCATCTACAATGAGCAGTTCTTC
>NA|TRBV10-3|few|TRBJ2-1
CAISESEGQQFF
TGTGCCATCAGTGAGTCCGAGGGACAGCAGTTCTTC
>TRBD2|TRBV6-5|few|TRBJ2-4
CASSYSGGLNIQYF
TGTGCCAGCAGTTATAGCGGGGGGTTAAACATTCAGTACTTC
>NA|TRBV6-2/TRBV6-3|NA|TRBJ2-3
CASSSTNTDTQYF
TGTGCCAGCAGTTCTACCAACACAGATACGCAGTATTTT
>NA|TRBV20-1|NA|TRBJ1-1
CSASVGGGNTEAFF
TGCAGTGCTAGTGTGGGGGGAGGGAACACTGAAGCTTTCTTT
>NA|TRBV5-5|NA|TRBJ2-1
CASSLVRGDLEWRQFF
TGTGCCAGCAGCTTAGTTCGAGGGGATCTGGAGTGGCGGCAGTTCTTC
>NA|TRBV29-1|few|TRBJ1-1
CSVDGMDTEAFF
TGCAGCGTTGACGGGATGGACACTGAAGCTTTCTTT
>TRBD2|TRBV18|NA|TRBJ2-1
CASSLGRTSPFF
TGTGCCAGCTCACTAGGTCGGACTAGCCCGTTCTTC
>NA|TRBV2|NA|TRBJ1-5
CASHTESNQPQHF
TGTGCCAGCCATACAGAGAGCAATCAGCCCCAGCATTTT
>TRBD2|TRBV6-5|NA|TRBJ2-3
CASSYGSGRATDTQYF
TGTGCCAGCAGTTACGGGAGCGGGAGGGCTACAGATACGCAGTATTTT
>NA|TRBV10-3|NA|TRBJ2-2
CAISEENTGELFF
TGTGCCATCAGTGAGGAAAACACCGGGGAGCTGTTTTTT
>TRBD1|TRBV19|NA|TRBJ1-3
CASSAGQVSGNTIYF
TGTGCCAGTAGTGCGGGACAGGTCTCTGGAAACACCATATATTTT
>NA|TRBV19|NA|TRBJ2-5
CASSTGQETQYF
TGTGCCAGTAGTACAGGGCAAGAGACCCAGTACTTC
>NA|TRBV18|few|TRBJ2-5
CASIRAREETQYF
TGTGCCAGCATTCGGGCGAGAGAAGAGACCCAGTACTTC
>NA|TRBV5-1|NA|TRBJ1-1
CASTGRTGEDTEAFF
TGCGCCAGCACCGGACGAACAGGCGAGGACACTGAAGCTTTCTTT